This T cell receptor beta chain was identified in a study of blood T cells in healthy people across ages. There are many counts of this clonotype. For the second PCR, which ran for about 6 to 11 cycles, a sample-barcoded 5' primer and a J-beta primer mix were used. Via MiXCR, TCRdb re-called the 5' RACE reads, giving one row per CDR3 protein. The sample holds around 670,000 distinct CDR3 sequences, approximately 30% seen once. The V gene's germline CDR1 is SGHRS and CDR2 YFSETQ. This CDR3 has 14 amino acids. With 4 bases removed from V and 6 bases from J, the gap between germline ends came to 16 bases.

Sequenced: blood. This chain uses TRBV5-1 with TRBJ2-5, with a tentative D call TRBD2 (7 bases). The clonotype originates from an elderly woman in good health. CDR3 nucleotides: TGCGCCAGCAGCCGGAGGGGGGGGGCACAGACCCAGTACTTC. Its protein is CASSRRGGAQTQYF.